The 13 T cell receptor beta chains presented below share a single source sample, sequenced in a study of Ad26.COV2.S vaccination and SARS-CoV-2 variants (dated by TCRdb to the early 2020s). The sample's treatment or condition label is to be understood as: some 20 received Ad26.COV2.S at low or high dose, single or two shots; about five received placebo; per-sample allocation not given. For vaccine and placebo recipients, the sequenced repertoires came from samples collected on day 63 after the first injection. Library creation used the immunoSEQ multiplex PCR assay. The immuneACCESS repertoire file appears here via TCRdb, limited to in-frame rearrangements. These files lack a portion of the clones; in checked studies, under half of the deficit traces to unresolved V genes, and the cause of the others is not known. The sample data list about 240,000 clones, and 88% of these were observed just once. Around a tenth of the sample comes from the top ten.

Sequenced material: peripheral blood, taken in a trial of Ad26.COV2.S vaccine versus placebo. All receptors derive from a person aged 18-65 years who received the Ad26.COV2.S COVID-19 vaccine or a placebo.

The chain uses TRBV5-4 and TRBJ1-5; no definite D call. From germline, CDR1 is SGHNT and CDR2 YYREEE (reference sequence). There are 15 residues in the CDR3. V was shortened by 5 bases and J by 3 bases, with 15 bases between the two germline ends. The CDR3, as DNA: TGTGCCAGCAGTCTTGACCGAGGACCCAATCAGCCCCAGCATTTT. Translating it yields CASSLDRGPNQPQHF.

This chain connects TRBV9 to TRBJ1-2; 7 bases agree with TRBD1. The CDR3 has 14 residues. V gave up 6 bases and J gave up 2 bases; unmatched junction bases: 7. Germline values: CDR1 SGDLS, CDR2 YYNGEE. The CDR3 DNA reads as TGTGCCAGCACCCAACCAGGGGGAAACTATGGCTACACCTTC. As protein: CASTQPGGNYGYTF.

J is TRBJ1-2 and V is TRBV19; 7 nucleotides agree with TRBD1. V lost 5 bases to trimming and J lost 2 bases; unmatched junction nucleotides: 5. This CDR3 is built from 14 residues. Germline V gives CDR1 LNHDA, CDR2 SQIVND (reference sequence). The CDR3: CASSPGTANYGYTF. CDR3 DNA sequence: TGTGCCAGTAGTCCAGGGACAGCGAACTATGGCTACACCTTC. The full variable domain, its missing parts supplied by reference TRBV19 and TRBJ1-2, is DGGITQSPKYLFRKEGQNVTLSCEQNLNHDAMYWYRQDPGQGLRLIYYSQIVNDFQKGDIAEGYSVSREKKESFPLTVTSAQKNPTAFYLCASSPGTANYGYTFGSGTRLTVV.

This clone was picked up one time. The chain recombines TRBV27 with TRBJ1-2, with 8 bases fitting TRBD1. CDR3 length: 19 amino acids. Germline CDR1 and CDR2: MNHEY and SMNVEV (reference sequence). J was trimmed by 6 bases and V by 0 bases; bases with no gene match: 18. The CDR3 sequence is CASSLSASWEIDRGHGYTF. CDR3 DNA: TGTGCCAGCAGTTTATCGGCCTCATGGGAAATCGACAGGGGTCATGGCTACACCTTC.

The chain joins TRBV7-3 to TRBJ2-7; D may be TRBD2 (7 bases). V gave up 0 bases and J gave up 6 bases, with 15 bases separating them. Germline lookup yields CDR1 SGHTA and CDR2 FQGTGA. This CDR3 has 15 residues. The CDR3 DNA is TGTGCCAGCAGCTTAACGGGGGGGCCGCCGTCCGAGCAGTACTTC. Protein sequence: CASSLTGGPPSEQYF.

This chain links TRBV30 with TRBJ1-2, with 8 bases matching TRBD1. This CDR3 has 15 amino acids. V trimming: 5 bases; J trimming: 8 bases; junction bases outside the gene matches: 16. Germline V lookup: CDR1 GTSNPN, CDR2 SVGIG (reference sequence). The CDR3 coding sequence is TGTGCCTGGTCGACCACCCTCGCAGGGGGCTGGGGCTACACCTTC. Translated, it gives CAWSTTLAGGWGYTF.

V is TRBV30 and J is TRBJ2-2, with D perhaps being TRBD1 or TRBD2 (5 bases each). In germline, CDR1 is GTSNPN, CDR2 SVGIG (reference sequence). The CDR3 runs 14 residues. Trimming removed 1 base at V and 6 bases at J, with 12 bases between. CDR3: CAWSGGSWAGELFF. DNA of the CDR3: TGTGCCTGGAGTGGGGGGAGTTGGGCCGGGGAGCTGTTTTTT.

This rearrangement joins TRBV6-5 to TRBJ1-1, with D maybe TRBD1 (6 bases). Germline CDR1 and CDR2: MNHEY and SVGAGI. V was shortened by 2 bases and J by 0 bases, with 13 bases between the two germline ends. This CDR3 has 16 residues. CDR3 amino acids: CASSYRQELVNTEAFF. The CDR3 DNA follows: TGTGCCAGCAGTTACAGACAGGAGTTAGTGAACACTGAAGCTTTCTTT.

The CDR3 is CASSSSGRETQYF. DNA for the CDR3: TGTGCCAGCAGCTCTAGTGGGAGGGAGACCCAGTACTTC. The V and J genes are TRBV12-3 or TRBV12-4 and TRBJ2-5; D may be TRBD2 (6 bases). This CDR3 region has 13 residues. V was trimmed by 6 bases and J by 5 bases, leaving 13 bases between them.

This chain joins TRBV5-6 and TRBJ2-7; the D is unclear. CDR1 is SGHDT and CDR2 is YYEEEE in the germline V gene. Trimming removed 0 bases at V and 1 base at J, with 8 bases between. This CDR3 comprises 14 residues. CDR3 region: CASSLGLSSYEQYF. CDR3 bases: TGTGCCAGCAGCTTGGGTTTGTCGTCCTACGAGCAGTACTTC.

CDR3 bases: TGTGCCAGCAGTGAGTCCGGGACTAGAGCAGATACGCAGTATTTT. Its protein is CASSESGTRADTQYF. The chain employs TRBV2 and TRBJ2-3; 8 nucleotides match TRBD2. Germline CDR1 is SNHLY and CDR2 is FYNNEI. The CDR3 covers 15 residues. V trimming: 3 bases; J trimming: 4 bases; junction bases outside the gene matches: 6.

The rearrangement uses TRBV25-1 and TRBJ2-7; 12 nucleotides agree with TRBD1. CDR3 length: 18 amino acids. V was clipped by 6 bases and J by 5 bases; unmatched bases: 17. Germline V CDR1 and CDR2: MGHDK, SYGVNS. In nucleotides, the CDR3 is TGTGCCAGCAGCGAGCACGGTATGGGGGACAGGGGGCTTAACGAGCAGTACTTC. Residues: CASSEHGMGDRGLNEQYF.

As concerns this clone: A much larger clone is a single base away; this may be a read error. The chain couples TRBV27 to TRBJ1-2; 7 nucleotides agree with TRBD1. The J segment lost 4 bases and the V segment lost 6 bases, leaving 2 bases of the junction unmatched. The CDR3 is 12 amino acids. Germline assignment: CDR1 MNHEY and CDR2 SMNVEV (reference sequence). Here the CDR3 DNA reads TGTGCCAGCAGCCGGGACAGCTATGGCTACACCTTC. Translation gives CASSRDSYGYTF.